The text below deals with one T cell receptor beta chain. Measured with immunoSEQ multiplex PCR; TCRdb has only the in-frame clones, and not every one. Reported are around 31,000 clones; the ten largest clones contain approximately 4.5%. These data belong to a study of T cells in women clearing cervical HPV infection. Input material: blood buffy coat. This sequence originates from a woman aged 18-69 years with a cervical HPV16 infection that either progressed to CIN3+ or cleared (not recorded which).

The part of the CDR3 DNA that was read is TGTGCCAGCAGCCAAGTCCTACTAGCGGGAGTCGTGAATGAG. Translating it yields CASSQVLLAGVVNE. The whole CDR3 region reads CASSQVLLAGVVNEQFF. J is TRBJ2-1 and V is TRBV14; 11 bases align to TRBD2. Read sequence stops 3 residues before the CDR3 end, and the germline J gene provides the missing end. CDR3 length equals 17 residues. From germline, CDR1 is SGHDN and CDR2 FVKESK. Germline trimming cut 1 base from V and 7 bases from J; bases unmatched to any gene: 9.